This T cell receptor beta chain was sequenced in a study of stem cell transplantation in POMP-related autoinflammatory disease. Germline V gene lookup returns CDR1 KGHSH and CDR2 LQKENI. This CDR3 has 14 residues. V dropped 6 bases and J dropped 3 bases, with 15 bases sitting between them. This clone has more than one count but fewer than ten. TCRdb keeps only in-frame clones here, not all; method: immunoSEQ multiplex PCR. The sample holds roughly 2,700 clones; more than 90% are singletons and the top ten take approximately 2%. This specimen consisted of CD4+ follicular helper T cells (Tfh) from PBMCs, obtained after stem cell transplantation. The chain recombines TRBV18 with TRBJ2-7; D assignment may be TRBD1 or TRBD2 (5 bases each). This clonotype was sampled from a human patient with POMP-related autoinflammation and immune dysregulation (PRAID). Certain T cells may be donor cells from the graft. The CDR3 here is CASSLGPTGYEQYF. The CDR3 coding sequence is TGTGCCAGCTCGCTGGGACCCACCGGCTACGAGCAGTACTTC.